Listed here are 17 T cell receptor beta chains from one sample, sequenced in a study of T-cell memory formation after mild COVID-19. A single record per CDR3 protein comes from TCRdb applying MiXCR to the 5' RACE reads. The sample carries approximately 250,000 distinct CDR3 sequences, around 17% recorded once. Sequenced material: PBMCs or a T cell subset sorted from them (not recorded which). These receptors all stem from a man aged 18 to 35 who had mild COVID-19 (a few samples of this study predate the infection). Cell type and time point are not known.

The genes are TRBV4-2 and TRBJ2-4, with 8 positions matching TRBD2. CDR1 is LGHNA and CDR2 is YNFKEQ in the germline V gene. Trimming removed 4 bases from V and 5 bases from J; junction bases left unmatched: 7. The CDR3 contains 15 residues. Here the CDR3 reads CASSLQRGQENIQYF. The CDR3 nucleotides read TGTGCCAGCAGCCTACAGCGGGGGCAGGAAAACATTCAGTACTTC.

This clonotype occurred a few times. This CDR3 is CASSLGGAAYGYTF. The CDR3 DNA follows: TGTGCCAGCAGCTTAGGGGGGGCAGCCTATGGCTACACCTTC. The chain has TRBV7-9 and TRBJ1-2, with D maybe TRBD1 (6 bases). Trimming pared 1 base from V and 4 bases from J, leaving 10 bases between. CDR3 size: 14 residues. Germline CDR1 SEHNR, CDR2 FQNEAQ (reference sequence).

The rearrangement links TRBV7-3 to TRBJ2-3, with TRBD2 matching 7 bases. Germline V CDR1 and CDR2: SGHTA, FQGTGA. This CDR3 has 15 amino acids. The ends lost 3 bases at V and 8 bases at J; junction bases unmatched: 11. This CDR3 reads CASSFRGGTSPTQYF. DNA for the CDR3: TGTGCCAGCAGCTTTCGGGGAGGGACGAGTCCTACGCAGTATTTT.

A few counts support this clonotype. The gene calls are TRBV11-2 and TRBJ1-4; unclear D gene. Germline CDR1 reads SGHAT; CDR2 reads FQNNGV. The ends were cut back, 8 bases at V and 10 bases at J, with 20 bases in the middle. This CDR3 has 14 residues. CDR3 amino acids: CASRTEIRRGKLFF. The CDR3, as DNA: TGTGCCAGCCGTACAGAGATACGACGGGGAAAACTGTTTTTT.

This chain uses TRBV7-2 with TRBJ2-1; D is possibly TRBD2 (6 bases). Trimming removed 5 bases from V and 2 bases from J, with 13 bases in between. The CDR3 extends over 15 amino acids. Germline V gene data show CDR1 as SGHTA and CDR2 as FQGNSA. CDR3 DNA: TGTGCCAGCAGCAGCTGGGGGGTCGCCTACAATGAGCAGTTCTTC. Protein sequence: CASSSWGVAYNEQFF.

The genes are TRBV12-3 or TRBV12-4 and TRBJ2-5; 10 bases fit TRBD2. The V gene end was trimmed by 10 bases and the J gene end by 3 bases; junction bases not matched to a gene: 5. This CDR3 has 13 residues. Here the CDR3 reads CATSSGGEETQYF. CDR3 sequence (DNA): TGTGCCACGTCGAGCGGGGGGGAAGAGACCCAGTACTTC.

CDR3 protein: CASSHFRGNNYGYTF. The CDR3 nucleotides are TGTGCCAGCAGCCATTTTAGGGGAAATAACTATGGCTACACCTTC. This chain connects TRBV3-1 to TRBJ1-2, with a tentative D call TRBD1 (5 bases). Germline V gives CDR1 LGHDT, CDR2 YNNKEL (reference sequence). The CDR3 covers 15 residues. The V and J ends lost 3 bases and 1 base respectively, with 12 bases between them.

The chain is built from TRBV5-1 and TRBJ1-2; TRBD1 is a possible D gene (6 bases). The CDR3 runs 14 residues. Germline V gives CDR1 SGHRS, CDR2 YFSETQ. V shed 3 bases and J shed 8 bases, with 17 bases lying between them. In DNA form, the CDR3 reads TGCGCCAGCAGCTCACTACAGGGAGAGGGCGGCTACACCTTC. Protein product: CASSSLQGEGGYTF. The whole variable domain, filled in from reference TRBV5-1 and TRBJ1-2, reads KAGVTQTPRYLIKTRGQQVTLSCSPISGHRSVSWYQQTPGQGLQFLFEYFSETQRNKGNFPGRFSGRQFSNSRSEMNVSTLELGDSALYLCASSSLQGEGGYTFGSGTRLTVV.

This chain uses TRBV7-8 with TRBJ2-5; TRBD1 agrees at 10 bases. V was pared by 7 bases and J by 4 bases, with 12 bases of the junction left unmatched. The CDR3 length is 16 residues. Germline V lookup: CDR1 SGHVS, CDR2 FQNEAQ. CDR3 residues: CASTMTGGQFGETQYF. CDR3 DNA sequence: TGTGCCAGCACTATGACAGGGGGCCAGTTTGGAGAGACCCAGTACTTC.

V usage is TRBV7-9 and J usage is TRBJ2-7, with TRBD2 matching over 14 bases. CDR1 and CDR2 from the germline V gene are SEHNR and FQNEAQ (reference sequence). V lost 5 bases and J lost 5; bases outside the gene matches: 5. This CDR3 spans 15 amino acids. This chain's CDR3 is CASSPPGLAGDEQYF. CDR3 DNA sequence: TGTGCCAGCAGCCCCCCGGGACTAGCGGGGGACGAGCAGTACTTC. The variable domain in full, completed from reference TRBV7-9 and TRBJ2-7, reads DTGVSQNPRHKITKRGQNVTFRCDPISEHNRLYWYRQTLGQGPEFLTYFQNEAQLEKSRLLSDRFSAERPKGSFSTLEIQRTEQGDSAMYLCASSPPGLAGDEQYFGPGTRLTVT.

The chain has TRBV27 and TRBJ2-1; D is perhaps TRBD1 (5 bases). CDR1 is MNHEY, CDR2 SMNVEV, per germline (reference sequence). V was trimmed by 3 bases and J by 6 bases, leaving 9 bases between them. The CDR3 spans 13 residues. CDR3 amino acids: CASSFGAGNEQFF. DNA for the CDR3: TGTGCCAGCAGTTTTGGGGCTGGCAATGAGCAGTTCTTC.

This clonotype was seen more than once but under ten times. This sequence joins TRBV5-1 and TRBJ1-3; D may be TRBD1 (5 bases). Trimming took 0 bases from V and 4 from J, leaving 11 bases between them. In germline, CDR1 is SGHRS, CDR2 YFSETQ. This CDR3 has 15 residues. In nucleotides, the CDR3 is TGCGCCAGCAGCTTGGCGGCAGGGTCCGGAAACACCATATATTTT. This codes for CASSLAAGSGNTIYF.

The chain has TRBV20-1 and TRBJ2-6; D remains ambiguous. The V end was cut by 6 bases, the J end by 1 base, with 13 bases between. The CDR3 runs 15 residues. Germline V gives CDR1 DFQATT, CDR2 SNEGSKA (reference sequence). The CDR3, as DNA: TGCAGTGCCCCCGTCGGCTTTTCTGGGGCCAACGTCCTGACTTTC. It yields the protein CSAPVGFSGANVLTF.

The chain is built from TRBV6-1 and TRBJ2-7; D may match TRBD1 or TRBD2 (7 bases each). V was shortened by 3 bases and J by 7 bases, with 16 bases between the two germline ends. Germline V CDR1 and CDR2: MNHNS, SASEGT. This CDR3 is 14 amino acids long. This chain's CDR3 is CASSDPGRGGEQYF. The CDR3 DNA is TGTGCCAGCAGTGATCCGGGCAGGGGGGGAGAGCAGTACTTC.

This clonotype occurred a few times. V is TRBV12-3 or TRBV12-4 and J is TRBJ1-6; D not certain. The CDR3 has 12 amino acids. V lost 3 bases and J 9 bases, leaving 6 bases between the germline ends. CDR3 coding DNA: TGTGCCAGCAGTTTTCGGGGTTCACCCCTCCACTTT. Residues: CASSFRGSPLHF.

This clonotype was found a few times. This chain connects TRBV7-3 to TRBJ2-5; TRBD1 is a possible D gene (6 bases). Germline V CDR1 and CDR2: SGHTA, FQGTGA. V was trimmed by 5 bases and J by 5 bases, leaving 18 bases between them. This CDR3 comprises 15 residues. The CDR3 DNA follows: TGTGCCAGCAGCCTAGGGGGTCTTGGCGGGGAGACCCAGTACTTC. This codes for CASSLGGLGGETQYF.

The CDR3, as DNA: TGTGCCAGCAGCTTAGAGGCGGCGGGTCGAGATACGCAGTATTTT. This encodes CASSLEAAGRDTQYF. The rearrangement joins TRBV7-3 to TRBJ2-3; a weak D match, TRBD2 (5 bases). The CDR3 is 15 residues long. Germline V gene sequence: CDR1 SGHTA, CDR2 FQGTGA. V lost 2 bases and J lost 5, with 14 bases in between.